These 25 T cell receptor beta chains originate from one sample sequenced in a study of cytomegalovirus exposure and HLA in healthy donors. Researchers ran the PCR with 60 Vbeta and 13 Jbeta primers. Sequencing was performed with immunoSEQ multiplex PCR; in TCRdb, only in-frame clones are kept and a portion is missing. The sample carries around 140,000 clones, roughly 73% recorded once. Input material: PBMCs. The receptors were sampled from a male donor in good health and CMV-seronegative.

This clone was detected a few times. The chain recombines TRBV5-6 with TRBJ1-2, with D perhaps matching TRBD1 (5 bases). Germline-derived CDR1 and CDR2 are SGHDT and YYEEEE. The ends were cut back, 4 bases at V and 4 bases at J, with 14 bases in the middle. This CDR3 has 14 amino acids. The CDR3 DNA reads TGTGCCAGCAGCCAGGGCCAAAACACCTATGGCTACACCTTC. Translating it yields CASSQGQNTYGYTF.

This clone was detected only a few times. The chain is built from TRBV15 and TRBJ2-5, with D possibly being TRBD2 (5 bases). CDR1 LNHNV and CDR2 YYDKDF come from the germline V gene (reference sequence). This CDR3 is built from 15 residues. The ends were cut back, 5 bases at V and 5 bases at J, with 18 bases in the middle. CDR3 sequence (DNA): TGTGCCACCAGCCCCCCTCCCCCGCGGAGGGAGACCCAGTACTTC. It codes for CATSPPPPRRETQYF.

The V call is TRBV11-2, the J call TRBJ1-6; D gene uncertain. This CDR3 contains 14 residues. Germline V gives CDR1 SGHAT, CDR2 FQNNGV. The germline V and J ends were trimmed by 5 bases and 6 bases, with 11 bases remaining between them. The CDR3 DNA reads as TGTGCCAGCAGCCCGGGGTTTTCTAATTCACCCCTCCACTTT. Translation: CASSPGFSNSPLHF.

The chain has TRBV7-2 and TRBJ2-1, with D possibly TRBD1 on 6 matching bases. V was shortened by 4 bases and J by 3 bases, with 16 bases between the two germline ends. Germline CDR1 is SGHTA and CDR2 is FQGNSA. This CDR3 spans 16 amino acids. DNA of the CDR3: TGTGCCAGCAGCTCACAGGGAAAGGGAATCTACAATGAGCAGTTCTTC. Residues: CASSSQGKGIYNEQFF.

This clone was picked up a small number of times. The chain uses TRBV5-1 and TRBJ2-7, with 9 positions matching TRBD1. Germline V gene data show CDR1 as SGHRS and CDR2 as YFSETQ. V shed 4 bases and J 4 bases; nucleotides not matched to a gene: 6. The CDR3 runs to 14 residues. CDR3 coding DNA: TGCGCCAGCAGCGTAGGACAGGGGCTTTACGAGCAGTACTTC. It codes for CASSVGQGLYEQYF.

The chain has TRBV6-5 and TRBJ1-1, with 7 bases matching TRBD1. This CDR3 spans 14 amino acids. V lost 6 bases to trimming and J lost 1 base; unmatched junction nucleotides: 5. In germline, CDR1 is MNHEY, CDR2 SVGAGI. Here the CDR3 reads CASSRTGENTEAFF. Written as DNA, the CDR3 is TGTGCCAGCAGCAGGACAGGAGAGAACACTGAAGCTTTCTTT.

CDR3 DNA: TGTGCCAGCAGCTCGAACCAGGGGACCGATTCACCCCTCCACTTT. Protein product: CASSSNQGTDSPLHF. This chain uses TRBV7-2 with TRBJ1-6; a possible D gene is TRBD1 (6 bases). V was trimmed by 4 bases and J by 8 bases, leaving 15 bases between them. Germline V lookup: CDR1 SGHTA, CDR2 FQGNSA. This CDR3 has 15 residues.

The chain uses TRBV27 and TRBJ2-1; D is perhaps TRBD1 (6 bases). The CDR3 spans 14 residues. V gave up 6 bases and J gave up 8 bases, with 17 bases separating them. CDR1 and CDR2 (germline): MNHEY, SMNVEV (reference sequence). CDR3 sequence: CASSPAHRDDEQFF. The CDR3 DNA reads as TGTGCCAGCAGCCCCGCCCACAGGGACGATGAGCAGTTCTTC.

The chain has TRBV19 and TRBJ1-5; 7 bases line up with TRBD1. CDR1 and CDR2 from the germline V gene are LNHDA and SQIVND (reference sequence). The CDR3 is made up of 15 amino acids. The V gene end was trimmed by 3 bases and the J gene end by 6 bases; junction bases not matched to a gene: 8. CDR3 amino acids: CASSMEQGFSQPQHF. The CDR3 nucleotides are TGTGCCAGTAGTATGGAACAGGGGTTCAGTCAGCCCCAGCATTTT.

The CDR3 reads CASSSRGSDQPQHF. The DNA of the CDR3 is TGTGCCAGCAGCTCTCGGGGGTCGGATCAGCCCCAGCATTTT. The chain uses TRBV5-4 and TRBJ1-5; D is possibly TRBD1 (5 bases). Between the trimmed V and J ends, which lost 3 bases and 5 bases, there was a span of 12 bases. This CDR3 has 14 amino acids. Germline lookup yields CDR1 SGHNT and CDR2 YYREEE (reference sequence).

V and J are TRBV5-1 and TRBJ1-4; D not certain. CDR1 is SGHRS, CDR2 YFSETQ, per germline. This CDR3 contains 14 residues. V lost 3 bases, J lost 5 bases, and 11 bases lay in between. For the CDR3, the DNA is TGCGCCAGCAGCTCTGAAGCGCCGAATGAAAAACTGTTTTTT. Its translation: CASSSEAPNEKLFF.

The V gene is TRBV9, the J gene TRBJ2-1, with 8 nucleotides matching TRBD2. CDR3 length: 19 residues. CDR1 SGDLS and CDR2 YYNGEE come from the germline V gene. V shed 7 bases, J shed 9 bases, and the junction held 27 bases outside the gene matches. The CDR3 DNA follows: TGTGCCAGCCCGGGCCTCGGGGGGGCCTCTCTTTTAGGTGGCGGTGAGCAGTTCTTC. Its protein product is CASPGLGGASLLGGGEQFF.

This clone was seen more than once but under ten times. J is TRBJ1-2 and V is TRBV10-3, with 9 nucleotides matching TRBD1. Germline V gives CDR1 ENHRY, CDR2 SYGVKD. This CDR3 has 13 amino acids. V trimming: 8 bases; J trimming: 4 bases; junction bases outside the gene matches: 5. The DNA of the CDR3 is TGTGCCATCCGACAGGGGGAAGGCTATGGCTACACCTTC. Residues: CAIRQGEGYGYTF.

This chain uses TRBV12-5 with TRBJ1-1; 7 nucleotides line up with TRBD1. Germline assignment: CDR1 LGHNT and CDR2 FRNRAP. With 2 bases clipped from V and 2 bases from J, the junction kept 14 bases outside the gene matches. The length of the CDR3 is 18 residues. The CDR3 coding sequence is TGTGCTAGTGGTTTGCCACTTAGGGGACAGTGGGGAAACACTGAAGCTTTCTTT. This gives the protein CASGLPLRGQWGNTEAFF.

This clone was seen a handful of times. The chain has TRBV7-2 and TRBJ2-5; D perhaps matches TRBD1 (6 bases). Between the trimmed V and J ends, which lost 7 bases and 5 bases, there was a span of 14 bases. Looked up from germline, CDR1 is SGHTA and CDR2 is FQGNSA. The CDR3 consists of 13 residues. The CDR3 nucleotides read TGTGCCAGCACCCCGGGAAGGGGGGAGACCCAGTACTTC. This encodes CASTPGRGETQYF.

This clone turned up a few times. This chain joins TRBV28 and TRBJ1-1; D is unresolved. This CDR3 has 12 amino acids. Germline assignment: CDR1 MDHEN and CDR2 SYDVKM. Trimming pared 1 base from V and 5 bases from J, leaving 5 bases between. The CDR3 region has the DNA TGTGCCAGCAGTTTATACCGGACTGAAGCTTTCTTT. It translates to CASSLYRTEAFF.

Worth noting for this clone: The germline gene is not matched at one end of the junction; a read error may be the cause. The genes are TRBV7-9 and TRBJ1-1; 7 bases are shared with TRBD1. This CDR3 contains 14 residues. Germline CDR1 SEHNR, CDR2 FQNEAQ (reference sequence). CDR3 sequence: CSSSAQGSGTEAFF. CDR3 sequence (DNA): TGTTCCAGCAGCGCACAGGGGAGTGGCACTGAAGCTTTCTTT.

The chain couples TRBV6-5 to TRBJ1-2; 7 bases line up with TRBD1. Germline V gene lookup returns CDR1 MNHEY and CDR2 SVGAGI. V shed 3 bases, J shed 0 bases, and the junction held 4 bases outside the gene matches. The CDR3 contains 15 residues. The CDR3 bases are TGTGCCAGCAGTTATGCGACAGGGTCTAACTATGGCTACACCTTC. Protein: CASSYATGSNYGYTF.

This sequence joins TRBV6-4 and TRBJ1-2, with 7 bases lining up with TRBD1. Germline V gene sequence: CDR1 MRHNA, CDR2 SNTAGT. J gave up 6 bases and V 0 bases, and 10 bases lay outside the gene matches. The CDR3 length is 16 residues. CDR3 nucleotides: TGTGCCAGCAGTGACTCAATTAACAGGGGATTAAATGGCTACACCTTC. Its translation is CASSDSINRGLNGYTF.

The rearrangement joins TRBV2 to TRBJ2-1; 9 nucleotides align to TRBD1. The length of the CDR3 is 14 residues. V was clipped by 7 bases and J by 4 bases; unmatched bases: 5. In germline, CDR1 is SNHLY, CDR2 FYNNEI. The CDR3 DNA reads as TGTGCCAGCACCCTCGGGACAGGGTACAATGAGCAGTTCTTC. Translated, it gives CASTLGTGYNEQFF.

In its sample, this clone was seen a few times. The chain combines TRBV10-1 with TRBJ1-1; 7 nucleotides line up with TRBD1. From germline, CDR1 is WNHNN and CDR2 SYGVQD (reference sequence). The junction had 4 bases not matched to a gene; V was cut back by 6 bases and J by 6 bases. The CDR3 spans 12 residues. As DNA, the CDR3 is TGCGCCAGCAGGCATGACAGGGCTGAAGCTTTCTTT. Its translation is CASRHDRAEAFF.

The rearrangement joins TRBV7-9 to TRBJ2-7; possible D gene TRBD2, 6 bases. V was pared by 11 bases and J by 0 bases, with 11 bases between. Germline V gene sequence: CDR1 SEHNR, CDR2 FQNEAQ (reference sequence). This CDR3 contains 12 residues. This CDR3 is CAGAGISYEQYF. The CDR3 nucleotides are TGTGCCGGGGCGGGGATCTCCTACGAGCAGTACTTC.

The rearrangement uses TRBV30 and TRBJ1-1; 7 nucleotides line up with TRBD1. Germline values: CDR1 GTSNPN, CDR2 SVGIG (reference sequence). V was pared by 2 bases and J by 4 bases, with 4 bases of the junction left unmatched. This CDR3 spans 13 amino acids. CDR3 in DNA: TGTGCCTGGAGTCACAGGGGTGGCACTGAAGCTTTCTTT. Translated, it gives CAWSHRGGTEAFF.

The CDR3 is CASSPGLAGRPYNEQFF. CDR3 nucleotide sequence: TGCGCCAGCAGCCCGGGACTAGCGGGGAGGCCCTACAATGAGCAGTTCTTC. The chain joins TRBV5-1 to TRBJ2-1, with TRBD2 matching over 13 bases. Looked up from germline, CDR1 is SGHRS and CDR2 is YFSETQ. V shed 4 bases and J 2 bases; nucleotides not matched to a gene: 6. The CDR3 is 17 residues long.

This clone was recorded a few times. CDR3 nucleotides: TGTGCCAGTGGAGACCGAACTGAAGCTTTCTTT. Amino acids: CASGDRTEAFF. This chain uses TRBV19 with TRBJ1-1; D gene uncertain. Trimming removed 8 bases at V and 5 bases at J, with 9 bases between. The CDR3 length is 11 residues. Germline values: CDR1 LNHDA, CDR2 SQIVND (reference sequence). Using reference TRBV19 and TRBJ1-1 for the parts outside the CDR3, the full variable domain is DGGITQSPKYLFRKEGQNVTLSCEQNLNHDAMYWYRQDPGQGLRLIYYSQIVNDFQKGDIAEGYSVSREKKESFPLTVTSAQKNPTAFYLCASGDRTEAFFGQGTRLTVV.